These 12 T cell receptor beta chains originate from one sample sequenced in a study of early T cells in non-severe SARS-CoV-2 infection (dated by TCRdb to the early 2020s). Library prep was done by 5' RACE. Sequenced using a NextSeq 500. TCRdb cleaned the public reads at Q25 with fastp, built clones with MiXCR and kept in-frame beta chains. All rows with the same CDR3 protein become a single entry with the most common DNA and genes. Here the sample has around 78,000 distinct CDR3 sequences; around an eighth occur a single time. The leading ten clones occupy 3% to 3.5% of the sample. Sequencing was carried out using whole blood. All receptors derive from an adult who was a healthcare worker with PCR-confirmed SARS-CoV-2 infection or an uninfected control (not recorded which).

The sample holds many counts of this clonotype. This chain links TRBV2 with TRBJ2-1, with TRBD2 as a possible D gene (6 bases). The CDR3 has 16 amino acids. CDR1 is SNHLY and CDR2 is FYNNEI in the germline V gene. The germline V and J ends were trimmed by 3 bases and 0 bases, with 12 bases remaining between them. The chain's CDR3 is CASSEISGSSYNEQFF. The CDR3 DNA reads TGTGCCAGCAGTGAGATTAGCGGAAGCTCCTACAATGAGCAGTTCTTC. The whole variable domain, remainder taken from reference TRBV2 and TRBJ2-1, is EPEVTQTPSHQVTQMGQEVILRCVPISNHLYFYWYRQILGQKVEFLVSFYNNEISEKSEIFDDQFSVERPDGSNFTLKIRSTKLEDSAMYFCASSEISGSSYNEQFFGPGTRLTVL.

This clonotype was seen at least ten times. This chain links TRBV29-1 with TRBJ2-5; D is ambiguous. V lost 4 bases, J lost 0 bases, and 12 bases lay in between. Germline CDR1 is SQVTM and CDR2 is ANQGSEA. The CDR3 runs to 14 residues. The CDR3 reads CSVVPPTYQETQYF. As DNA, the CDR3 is TGCAGCGTTGTGCCACCGACATACCAAGAGACCCAGTACTTC.

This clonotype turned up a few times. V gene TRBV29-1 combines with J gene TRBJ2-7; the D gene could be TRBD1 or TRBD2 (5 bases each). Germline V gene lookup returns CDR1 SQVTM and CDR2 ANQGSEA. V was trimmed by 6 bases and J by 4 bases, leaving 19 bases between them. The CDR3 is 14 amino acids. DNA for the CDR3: TGCAGCGTCGCACCCGGGACGGAATATTACGAGCAGTACTTC. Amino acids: CSVAPGTEYYEQYF.

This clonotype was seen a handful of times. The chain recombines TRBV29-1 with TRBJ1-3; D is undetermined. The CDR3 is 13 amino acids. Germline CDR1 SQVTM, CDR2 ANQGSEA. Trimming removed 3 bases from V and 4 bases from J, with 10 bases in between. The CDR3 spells CSVEAGLGNTIYF. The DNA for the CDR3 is TGCAGCGTTGAGGCCGGGTTAGGAAACACCATATATTTT.

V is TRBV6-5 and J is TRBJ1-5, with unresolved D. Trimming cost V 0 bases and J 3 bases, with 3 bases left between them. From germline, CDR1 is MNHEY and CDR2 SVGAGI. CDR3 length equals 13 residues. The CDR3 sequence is CASSYSYNQPQHF. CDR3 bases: TGTGCCAGCAGTTACTCCTACAATCAGCCCCAGCATTTT.

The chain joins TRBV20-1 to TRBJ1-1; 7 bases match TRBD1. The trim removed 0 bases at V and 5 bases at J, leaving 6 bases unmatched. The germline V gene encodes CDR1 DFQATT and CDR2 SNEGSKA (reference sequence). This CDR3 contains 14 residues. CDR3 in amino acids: CSARDGTGETEAFF. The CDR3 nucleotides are TGCAGTGCTAGAGATGGAACAGGGGAGACTGAAGCTTTCTTT.

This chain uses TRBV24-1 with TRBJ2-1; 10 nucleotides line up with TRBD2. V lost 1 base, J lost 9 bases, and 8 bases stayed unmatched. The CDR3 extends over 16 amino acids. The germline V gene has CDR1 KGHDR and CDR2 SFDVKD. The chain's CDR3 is CATSDFRAGGLGEQFF. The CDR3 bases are TGTGCCACCAGTGATTTTCGAGCGGGAGGGCTAGGTGAGCAGTTCTTC.

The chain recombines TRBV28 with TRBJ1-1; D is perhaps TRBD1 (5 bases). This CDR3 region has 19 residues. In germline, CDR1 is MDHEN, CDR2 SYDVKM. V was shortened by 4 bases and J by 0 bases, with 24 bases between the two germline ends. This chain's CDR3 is CASSYRTQYRIRMNTEAFF. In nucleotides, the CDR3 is TGTGCCAGCAGTTACAGGACCCAATACCGGATACGTATGAACACTGAAGCTTTCTTT.

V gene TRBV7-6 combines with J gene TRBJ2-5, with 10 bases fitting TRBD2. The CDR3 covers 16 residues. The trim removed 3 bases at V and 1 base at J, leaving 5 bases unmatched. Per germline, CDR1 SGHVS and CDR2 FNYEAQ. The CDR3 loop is CASSFFSGGIQETQYF. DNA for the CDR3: TGTGCCAGCAGCTTCTTTAGCGGGGGGATCCAAGAGACCCAGTACTTC.

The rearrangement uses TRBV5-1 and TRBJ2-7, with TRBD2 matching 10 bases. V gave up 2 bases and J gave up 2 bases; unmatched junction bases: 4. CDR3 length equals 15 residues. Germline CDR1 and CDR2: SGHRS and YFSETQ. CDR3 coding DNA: TGCGCCAGCAGCTTCGGACTAGCGGAGACCTACGAGCAGTACTTC. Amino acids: CASSFGLAETYEQYF. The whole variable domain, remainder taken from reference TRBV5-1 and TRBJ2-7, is KAGVTQTPRYLIKTRGQQVTLSCSPISGHRSVSWYQQTPGQGLQFLFEYFSETQRNKGNFPGRFSGRQFSNSRSEMNVSTLELGDSALYLCASSFGLAETYEQYFGPGTRLTVT.

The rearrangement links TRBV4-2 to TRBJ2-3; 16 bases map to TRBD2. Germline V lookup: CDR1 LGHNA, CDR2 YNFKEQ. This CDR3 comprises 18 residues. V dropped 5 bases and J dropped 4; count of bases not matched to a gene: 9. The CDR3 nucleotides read TGTGCCAGCAGCGTAAAAGGGACTAGCGGGGGGGCCTCAGATACGCAGTATTTT. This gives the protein CASSVKGTSGGASDTQYF.

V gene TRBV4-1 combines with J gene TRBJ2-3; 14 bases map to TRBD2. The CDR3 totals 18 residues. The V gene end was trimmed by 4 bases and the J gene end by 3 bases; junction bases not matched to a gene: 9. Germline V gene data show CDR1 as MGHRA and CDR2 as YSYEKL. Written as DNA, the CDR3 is TGCGCCAGCAGCCCGGGACTAGCGGGAGTAGTGGTAACAGATACGCAGTATTTT. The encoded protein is CASSPGLAGVVVTDTQYF.